The entry that follows covers one T cell receptor (beta chain) sequence. Its antigen target is currently unknown. Within one base of it there is no much larger clone, and no base qualities were kept. The data were obtained in a study of cytomegalovirus exposure and HLA in healthy donors (dated by TCRdb to between 2016 and 2019). Context from the whole study: According to a later analysis, one platform produced both the roughly 130 validation repertoires and the 550 to 800 repertoires of the first cohort. The study aimed to test whether cataloging public T cell receptors could reveal signatures of past pathogen exposure. A separate validation cohort of 100 to 150 different subjects was used in addition to the roughly 720-subject first cohort. The study combined high-throughput TCR immunosequencing, statistical association of individual TCRs with disease status, and machine learning to predict cytomegalovirus infection status.

Findings and caveats that apply to the study as a whole: A total of 150 or so TCR beta chains were listed by the study as associated with cytomegalovirus. Cytomegalovirus status was reported to be diagnosed by the classifier with high specificity and sensitivity in both the original and validation cohorts. Across donors, most TCR sequences were observed very rarely, whereas some public TCRs were present in many individuals. It was suggested by the authors that the approach could potentially be generalized to other disease states and immunological phenotypes. The validation cohort had no HLA typing available for a later analysis, so co-occurrence within that cohort was assessed over all 110 or so repertoires. In vitro tests confirmed that a few of the cytomegalovirus-associated TCR beta chains recognize cytomegalovirus antigens. In a later analysis, TCRs clustered in the first cohort were found to also tend to co-occur in the 120 or so validation repertoires, with about 94% of cluster scores above 0.

The library was produced with the immunoSEQ multiplex PCR assay. In the authors' own workflow: A statistical classification framework was built for diagnosing cytomegalovirus status from the catalog of TCR beta chain sequences. TCRdb mirrors the immuneACCESS table, restricted to in-frame sequences. Some clones are absent from its copies; in checked studies, under half trace to an unresolved V gene, and the reason for the others is unknown. The V and J calls and the clone size are those of that table, but D and trimming were determined from the DNA. The sample table shows approximately 150,000 clones, and approximately 86% are seen once. The ten largest make up 4.5% to 5.5% of the sample. From the cysteine through the phenylalanine, the CDR3 covers 12 amino acids. Only CDR3 DNA is held: 36 bases, read in frame from base 1. The V end loses 2 bases and the J end loses 3 bases, and a stretch of 8 bases separates them. Taken from the germline V gene (reference sequence), the CDR1 and CDR2 loops are GTSNPN and SVGIG.

Separate from the approximately 690-subject first cohort, the validation cohort of around 130 subjects was the group to which the donors belonged. The sample was PBMCs. This clonotype was sampled from a man younger than 30 in good health and CMV-seropositive. This sequence uses TRBV30 and TRBJ2-7; D gene: possibly TRBD1, on 5 matching bases. Here is the DNA: TGTGCCTGGAGTAAACAGGTCTACGAGCAGTACTTC. Translated, it gives CAWSKQVYEQYF.